One sample yielded the 14 T cell receptor beta chains listed below, sequenced in a study of T cell responses to AZD1222 COVID-19 vaccine. Sequencing was performed with immunoSEQ multiplex PCR; in TCRdb, only in-frame clones are kept and a portion is missing. The data hold about 83,000 clones, with 75% to 95% observed a single time. The material was peripheral blood, obtained on day 0 of MenACWY control vaccination. Source of these receptors: an adult in good health.

The rearrangement links TRBV7-6 to TRBJ1-1; no firm D call. The CDR3 extends over 14 amino acids. Trimming cost V 1 base and J 5 bases, with 11 bases left between them. Germline values: CDR1 SGHVS, CDR2 FNYEAQ. Here the CDR3 DNA reads TGTGCCAGCAGCTTAGTACCAATACCGACTGAAGCTTTCTTT. It is translated as CASSLVPIPTEAFF.

The CDR3 sequence: CASSLLGVGTEQFF. The CDR3 bases are TGTGCCAGCAGCCTCCTCGGGGTAGGAACTGAGCAGTTCTTC. V gene TRBV7-9 combines with J gene TRBJ2-1; perhaps TRBD2 as D (5 bases). Germline V gene lookup returns CDR1 SEHNR and CDR2 FQNEAQ (reference sequence). Trimming cost V 5 bases and J 9 bases, with 17 bases left between them. The CDR3 is made up of 14 amino acids.

V gene TRBV21-1 combines with J gene TRBJ1-1; TRBD1 reflects the table's D call only, with no check against the DNA. TRBV21-1 is tagged as a pseudogene. CDR3 size: 15 residues. In DNA, the CDR3 is TGTGCCAGCAGCAAAGGAGGGGGAAGAACCACTGAAGCTTTCTTT. Protein sequence: CASSKGGGRTTEAFF.

The V and J genes are TRBV6-1 and TRBJ2-7, with D perhaps matching TRBD1 (5 bases). Germline CDR1 MNHNS, CDR2 SASEGT. Trimming pared 6 bases from V and 2 bases from J, leaving 14 bases between. CDR3 length: 14 amino acids. The CDR3 is CASSSQGTAYEQYF. The CDR3, as DNA: TGTGCCAGCAGCTCCCAGGGCACGGCCTACGAGCAGTACTTC.

The chain has TRBV10-3 and TRBJ2-7; 7 nucleotides align to TRBD2. The CDR3 is made up of 11 amino acids. The germline CDR1 and CDR2 sequences are ENHRY and SYGVKD. Losses at the gene ends were 8 bases for V and 3 bases for J; bases not matched to a gene: 1. The CDR3 DNA reads as TGTGCCATCGGGGAGGGCTACGAGCAGTACTTC. Its translation: CAIGEGYEQYF.

V gene TRBV7-6 combines with J gene TRBJ2-7; perhaps TRBD1 as D (6 bases). V gave up 5 bases and J gave up 7 bases, with 9 bases separating them. The V gene's germline CDR1 is SGHVS and CDR2 FNYEAQ. The CDR3 extends over 11 amino acids. CDR3 amino acids: CASSLQGEQYF. CDR3 nucleotide sequence: TGTGCCAGCAGCCTACAGGGTGAGCAGTACTTC.

The rearrangement joins TRBV19 to TRBJ2-2, with D perhaps matching TRBD1 (5 bases). The CDR3 runs 14 residues. Looked up from germline, CDR1 is LNHDA and CDR2 is SQIVND (reference sequence). Trimming removed 4 bases at V and 4 bases at J, with 10 bases between. The CDR3 DNA reads TGTGCCAGTAGTACGACAGTTATCACCGGGGAGCTGTTTTTT. It codes for CASSTTVITGELFF.

V and J are TRBV28 and TRBJ2-1; D is possibly TRBD2 (5 bases). This CDR3 has 13 residues. Germline CDR1 is MDHEN and CDR2 is SYDVKM. The CDR3 DNA is TGTCCTTGTAGGAGGAGCTCCTACAATGAGCAGTTCTTC. Translating it yields CPCRRSSYNEQFF.

V gene TRBV7-9 combines with J gene TRBJ2-1; 9 bases map to TRBD2. CDR3 length: 15 residues. The J segment lost 7 bases and the V segment lost 10 bases, leaving 14 bases of the junction unmatched. Germline CDR1 SEHNR, CDR2 FQNEAQ (reference sequence). CDR3 amino acids: CATKTLAGVLNEQFF. CDR3 coding DNA: TGTGCCACCAAAACTTTAGCGGGAGTACTGAATGAGCAGTTCTTC.

The chain uses TRBV7-2 and TRBJ1-2; 7 bases align to TRBD1. Trimming cost V 5 bases and J 5 bases; bases outside gene matches: 11. This CDR3 has 15 residues. CDR1 is SGHTA and CDR2 is FQGNSA in the germline V gene. The CDR3 region is CASSQGTGEGYGYTF. The DNA of the CDR3 is TGTGCCAGCAGCCAGGGAACAGGGGAAGGGTATGGCTACACCTTC.

The J gene is TRBJ1-2, the V gene TRBV7-2; the D gene is possibly TRBD1 (5 bases). The ends were cut back, 6 bases at V and 8 bases at J, with 13 bases in the middle. Germline CDR1 and CDR2: SGHTA and FQGNSA. This CDR3 spans 12 amino acids. DNA for the CDR3: TGTGCCAGCAGAGACGGGACTTACGGCTACACCTTC. As protein: CASRDGTYGYTF.

This clone was found once. The V and J genes are TRBV6-1 and TRBJ2-7, with TRBD2 matching 7 bases. Germline loops: CDR1 MNHNS, CDR2 SASEGT. V shed 4 bases and J 4 bases; nucleotides not matched to a gene: 10. The length of the CDR3 is 15 residues. In DNA form, the CDR3 reads TGTGCCAGCAGTGGGGCAGGGACTACCGTATACGAGCAGTACTTC. Translating gives CASSGAGTTVYEQYF.

This clone is medium-sized in the sample. The rearrangement uses TRBV14 and TRBJ2-2; D may match TRBD1 or TRBD2 (5 bases each). V was clipped by 7 bases and J by 0 bases, with 9 bases between them. From germline, CDR1 is SGHDN and CDR2 FVKESK. The CDR3 is 14 residues long. CDR3 region: CASNEGPNTGELFF. The CDR3 bases are TGTGCCAGCAACGAGGGACCGAACACCGGGGAGCTGTTTTTT.

The CDR3 DNA is TGCGCCAGCAGCCCCACCCCAACCATCGGGGACTATGGCTACACCTTC. Protein sequence: CASSPTPTIGDYGYTF. This chain joins TRBV4-3 and TRBJ1-2; D is uncertain. V was trimmed by 4 bases and J by 3 bases, leaving 18 bases between them. The CDR3 extends over 16 amino acids. CDR1 and CDR2 from the germline V gene are LGHNA and YSLEER.